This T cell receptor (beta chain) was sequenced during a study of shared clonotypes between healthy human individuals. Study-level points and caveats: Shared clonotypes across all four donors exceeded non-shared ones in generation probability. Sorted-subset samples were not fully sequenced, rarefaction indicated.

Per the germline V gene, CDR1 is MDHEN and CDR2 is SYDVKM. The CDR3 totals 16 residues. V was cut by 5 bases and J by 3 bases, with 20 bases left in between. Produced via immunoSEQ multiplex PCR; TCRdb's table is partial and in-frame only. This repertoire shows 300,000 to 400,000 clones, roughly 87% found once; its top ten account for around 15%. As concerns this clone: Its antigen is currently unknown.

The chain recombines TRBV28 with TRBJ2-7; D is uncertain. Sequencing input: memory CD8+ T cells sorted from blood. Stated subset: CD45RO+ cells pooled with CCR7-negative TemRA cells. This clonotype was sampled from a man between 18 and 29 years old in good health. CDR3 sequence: CASSLIRSAADYEQYF. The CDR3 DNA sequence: TGTGCCAGCAGTCTCATACGGAGCGCGGCGGACTACGAGCAGTACTTC.